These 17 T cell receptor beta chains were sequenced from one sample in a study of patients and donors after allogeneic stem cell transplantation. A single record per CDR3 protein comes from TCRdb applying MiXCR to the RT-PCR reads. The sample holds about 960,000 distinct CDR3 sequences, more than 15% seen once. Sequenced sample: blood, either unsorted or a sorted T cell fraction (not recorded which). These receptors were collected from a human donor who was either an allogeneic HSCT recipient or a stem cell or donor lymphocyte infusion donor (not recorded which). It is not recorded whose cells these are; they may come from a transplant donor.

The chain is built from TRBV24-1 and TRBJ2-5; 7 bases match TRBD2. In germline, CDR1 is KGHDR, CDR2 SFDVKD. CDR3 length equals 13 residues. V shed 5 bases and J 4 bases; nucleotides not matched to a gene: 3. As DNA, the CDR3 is TGTGCCACCAGTGTGGGAGGGAGAGAGACCCAGTACTTC. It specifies CATSVGGRETQYF.

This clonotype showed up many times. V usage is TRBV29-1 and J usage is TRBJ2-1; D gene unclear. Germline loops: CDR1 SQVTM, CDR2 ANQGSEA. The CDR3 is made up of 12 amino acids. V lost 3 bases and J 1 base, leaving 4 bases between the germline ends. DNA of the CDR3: TGCAGCGTTGAGAGGTCCTACAATGAGCAGTTCTTC. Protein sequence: CSVERSYNEQFF.

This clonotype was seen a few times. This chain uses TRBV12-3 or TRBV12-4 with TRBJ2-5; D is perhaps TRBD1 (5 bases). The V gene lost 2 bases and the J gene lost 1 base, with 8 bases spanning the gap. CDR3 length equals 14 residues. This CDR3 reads CASSLKGRQETQYF. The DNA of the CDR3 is TGTGCCAGCAGTTTAAAGGGGCGCCAAGAGACCCAGTACTTC.

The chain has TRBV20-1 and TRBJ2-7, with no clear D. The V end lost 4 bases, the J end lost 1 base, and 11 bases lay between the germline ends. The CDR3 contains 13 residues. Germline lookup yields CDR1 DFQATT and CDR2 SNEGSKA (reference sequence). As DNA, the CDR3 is TGCAGTGCTACTCGGACGGATTCCTACGAGCAGTACTTC. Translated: CSATRTDSYEQYF.

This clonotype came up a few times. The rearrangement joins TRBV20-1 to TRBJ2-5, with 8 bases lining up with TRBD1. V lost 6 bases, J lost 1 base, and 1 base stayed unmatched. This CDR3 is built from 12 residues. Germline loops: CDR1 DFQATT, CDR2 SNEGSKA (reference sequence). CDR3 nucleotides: TGCAGTGCGGACAGGGTCCAAGAGACCCAGTACTTC. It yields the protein CSADRVQETQYF.

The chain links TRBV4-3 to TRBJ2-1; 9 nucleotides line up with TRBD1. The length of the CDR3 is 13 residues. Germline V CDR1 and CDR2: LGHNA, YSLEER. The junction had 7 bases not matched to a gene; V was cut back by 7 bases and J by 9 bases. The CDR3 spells CASKWTGDGEQFF. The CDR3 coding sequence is TGCGCCAGCAAGTGGACAGGGGATGGTGAGCAGTTCTTC.

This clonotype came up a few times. The CDR3 sequence: CASSEVVWGDAAFF. Written as DNA, the CDR3 is TGTGCCAGCAGTGAGGTAGTATGGGGGGATGCAGCTTTCTTT. V is TRBV2 and J is TRBJ1-1; D is perhaps TRBD1 (5 bases). Per the germline V gene, CDR1 is SNHLY and CDR2 is FYNNEI. This CDR3 region has 14 residues. Trimming removed 3 bases at V and 10 bases at J, with 18 bases between. The full variable domain, completed using reference TRBV2 and TRBJ1-1, is EPEVTQTPSHQVTQMGQEVILRCVPISNHLYFYWYRQILGQKVEFLVSFYNNEISEKSEIFDDQFSVERPDGSNFTLKIRSTKLEDSAMYFCASSEVVWGDAAFFGQGTRLTVV.

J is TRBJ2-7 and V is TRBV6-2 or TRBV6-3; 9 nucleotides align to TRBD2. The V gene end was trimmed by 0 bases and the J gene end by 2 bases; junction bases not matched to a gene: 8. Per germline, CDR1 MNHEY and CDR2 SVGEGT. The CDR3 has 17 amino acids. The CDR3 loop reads CASSYSISSSGAYEQYF. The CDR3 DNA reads TGTGCCAGCAGTTACTCGATTTCGTCTAGCGGGGCCTACGAGCAGTACTTC.

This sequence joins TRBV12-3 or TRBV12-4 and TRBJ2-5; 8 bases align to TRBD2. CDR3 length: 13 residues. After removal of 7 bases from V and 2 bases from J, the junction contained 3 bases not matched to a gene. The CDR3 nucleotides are TGTGCCAGCAACTCGGGGGGGCAAGAGACCCAGTACTTC. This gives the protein CASNSGGQETQYF.

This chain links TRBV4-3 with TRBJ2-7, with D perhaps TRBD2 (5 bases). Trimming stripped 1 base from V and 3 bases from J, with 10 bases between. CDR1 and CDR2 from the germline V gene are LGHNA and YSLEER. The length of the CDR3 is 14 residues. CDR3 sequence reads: CASSQVGRDYEQYF. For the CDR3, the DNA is TGCGCCAGCAGCCAAGTCGGACGGGACTACGAGCAGTACTTC.

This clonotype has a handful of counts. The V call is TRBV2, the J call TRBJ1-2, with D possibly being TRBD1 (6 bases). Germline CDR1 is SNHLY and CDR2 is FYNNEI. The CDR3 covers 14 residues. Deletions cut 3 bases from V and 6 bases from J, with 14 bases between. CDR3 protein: CASSESVAGDGYTF. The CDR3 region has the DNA TGTGCCAGCAGTGAGTCGGTTGCAGGGGATGGCTACACCTTC.

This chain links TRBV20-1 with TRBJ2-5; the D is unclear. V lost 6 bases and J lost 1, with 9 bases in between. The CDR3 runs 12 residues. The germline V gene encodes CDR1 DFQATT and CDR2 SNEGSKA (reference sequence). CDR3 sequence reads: CSAFSGQETQYF. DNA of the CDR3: TGCAGTGCCTTTTCCGGCCAAGAGACCCAGTACTTC.

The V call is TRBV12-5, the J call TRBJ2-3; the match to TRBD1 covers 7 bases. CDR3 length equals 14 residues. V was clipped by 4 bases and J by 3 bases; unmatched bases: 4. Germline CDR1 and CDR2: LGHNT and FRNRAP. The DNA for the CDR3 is TGTGCTAGTGGTTCCGGGACAGCTACAGATACGCAGTATTTT. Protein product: CASGSGTATDTQYF. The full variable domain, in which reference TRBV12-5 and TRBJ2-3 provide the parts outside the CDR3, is DARVTQTPRHKVTEMGQEVTMRCQPILGHNTVFWYRQTMMQGLELLAYFRNRAPLDDSGMPKDRFSAEMPDATLATLKIQPSEPRDSAVYFCASGSGTATDTQYFGPGTRLTVL.

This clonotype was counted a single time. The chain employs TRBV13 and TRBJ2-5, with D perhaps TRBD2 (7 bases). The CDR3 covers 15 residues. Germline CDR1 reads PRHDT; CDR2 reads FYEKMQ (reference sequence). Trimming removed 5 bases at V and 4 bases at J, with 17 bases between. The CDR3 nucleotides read TGTGCCAGCAGCAGGAATGGGGGGGCTAGAGAGACCCAGTACTTC. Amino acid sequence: CASSRNGGARETQYF. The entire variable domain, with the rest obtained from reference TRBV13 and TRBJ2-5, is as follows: AAGVIQSPRHLIKEKRETATLKCYPIPRHDTVYWYQQGPGQDPQFLISFYEKMQSDKGSIPDRFSAQQFSDYHSELNMSSLELGDSALYFCASSRNGGARETQYFGPGTRLLVL.

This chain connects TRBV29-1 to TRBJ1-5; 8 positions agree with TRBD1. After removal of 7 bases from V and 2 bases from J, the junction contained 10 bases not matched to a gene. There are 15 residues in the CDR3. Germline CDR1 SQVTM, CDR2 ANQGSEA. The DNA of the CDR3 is TGCAGCGACACGCAGGGGGCTCGGTGCAATCAGCCCCAGCATTTT. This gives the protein CSDTQGARCNQPQHF.

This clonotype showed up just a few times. CDR3: CTQGGDVNTEAFF. The DNA for the CDR3 is TGCACCCAAGGGGGAGACGTGAACACTGAAGCTTTCTTT. This rearrangement joins TRBV20-1 to TRBJ1-1; tentative D call: TRBD1 (6 bases). The CDR3 extends over 13 amino acids. Germline CDR1 DFQATT, CDR2 SNEGSKA (reference sequence).

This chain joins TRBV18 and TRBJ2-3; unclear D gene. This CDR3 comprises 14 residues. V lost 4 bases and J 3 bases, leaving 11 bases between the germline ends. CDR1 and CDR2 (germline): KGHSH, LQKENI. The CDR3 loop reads CASSRNFRTDTQYF. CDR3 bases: TGTGCCAGCTCACGCAATTTTCGGACAGATACGCAGTATTTT.